These 15 T cell receptor beta chains came from one sample sequenced in a study of vaccination and CD4 T cells after COVID-19. Regarding treatment: roughly nine-day PBMC culture with coronavirus spike peptide pools or control peptides (ViraFEST assay). Their cognate antigens are unknown. The Oncomine TCR Beta short-read assay sequenced DNA from cultured CD4+ T cells. Via MiXCR, TCRdb re-called the PCR reads, giving one row per CDR3 protein. The sample lists around 11,000 distinct CDR3 sequences; roughly 64% were seen once. The material sequenced was CD4+ T cells from blood, cultured in vitro. The receptors come from a human donor who had recovered from COVID-19.

This clonotype was seen only a few times. This chain joins TRBV15 and TRBJ2-7; tentative D call: TRBD2 (7 bases). V was cut by 1 base and J by 0 bases, with 13 bases left in between. The CDR3 is 16 residues long. CDR1 is LNHNV, CDR2 YYDKDF, per germline (reference sequence). This CDR3 reads CATSRGSGTSSYEQYF. The CDR3 DNA reads as TGTGCCACCAGCAGAGGGAGCGGGACAAGCTCCTACGAGCAGTACTTC.

This clonotype came up a few times. The chain combines TRBV27 with TRBJ1-2; 10 bases line up with TRBD1. Germline V gene data show CDR1 as MNHEY and CDR2 as SMNVEV (reference sequence). The CDR3 consists of 15 residues. V lost 6 bases, J lost 2 bases, and 6 bases stayed unmatched. The DNA for the CDR3 is TGTGCCAGCAGAGGGACAGGGGCAGGCAACTATGGCTACACCTTC. Translated, it gives CASRGTGAGNYGYTF.

This chain uses TRBV27 with TRBJ1-6; possible D gene TRBD1, 5 bases. This CDR3 spans 15 amino acids. V was cut by 1 base and J by 4 bases, with 8 bases left in between. Germline V lookup: CDR1 MNHEY, CDR2 SMNVEV (reference sequence). CDR3 loop: CASSLLGRYNSPLHF. CDR3 DNA sequence: TGTGCCAGCAGTTTATTGGGGCGGTATAATTCACCCCTCCACTTT.

This chain connects TRBV20-1 to TRBJ2-3, with TRBD2 identical over 13 bases. Germline V lookup: CDR1 DFQATT, CDR2 SNEGSKA (reference sequence). V shed 1 base, J shed 2 bases, and the junction held 3 bases outside the gene matches. The CDR3 is 16 amino acids. The CDR3: CSARGGTSGATDTQYF. DNA for the CDR3: TGCAGTGCTAGAGGTGGGACTAGCGGGGCCACAGATACGCAGTATTTT.

In its sample, this clonotype was seen a few times. The chain carries TRBV6-1 and TRBJ1-1; D is uncertain. V lost 6 bases, J lost 4 bases, and 9 bases lay in between. CDR1 is MNHNS, CDR2 SASEGT, per germline. This CDR3 comprises 12 residues. This chain's CDR3 is CASSRLGTEAFF. CDR3 coding DNA: TGTGCCAGCAGCCGACTGGGCACTGAAGCTTTCTTT.

This clonotype was detected only a few times. As DNA, the CDR3 is TGCAGTGCTAGATACAATTTAGCGGGGGCCCATAAAAATGAGCAGTTCTTC. As protein: CSARYNLAGAHKNEQFF. The chain carries TRBV20-1 and TRBJ2-1; 9 bases line up with TRBD2. The CDR3 runs 17 residues. The ends lost 2 bases at V and 7 bases at J; junction bases unmatched: 15. Germline V gene sequence: CDR1 DFQATT, CDR2 SNEGSKA (reference sequence).

This clonotype appeared a single time. The CDR3 spells CAIALGTTNGADTQYF. The DNA for the CDR3 is TGTGCCATCGCCCTAGGAACGACTAACGGAGCAGATACGCAGTATTTT. The chain employs TRBV10-3 and TRBJ2-3; the D gene is possibly TRBD2 (5 bases). Germline V gene sequence: CDR1 ENHRY, CDR2 SYGVKD. This CDR3 region has 16 residues. V was pared by 8 bases and J by 4 bases, with 22 bases between.

The chain uses TRBV7-9 and TRBJ1-6, with D unresolved. This CDR3 region has 12 residues. CDR1 is SEHNR, CDR2 FQNEAQ, per germline (reference sequence). Trimming shortened V by 0 bases and J by 8 bases, and 2 bases separated the two germline ends. The CDR3 protein is CASSLADSPLHF. The CDR3 DNA follows: TGTGCCAGCAGCTTAGCAGATTCACCCCTCCACTTT.

The chain couples TRBV12-3 or TRBV12-4 to TRBJ2-2; D is uncertain. CDR3 length: 14 amino acids. V lost 3 bases, J lost 9 bases, and 14 bases lay in between. Here the CDR3 DNA reads TGTGCCAGCAGTTTCGTTGACCGAAGGAGGGAGCTGTTTTTT. Protein: CASSFVDRRRELFF.

V and J are TRBV20-1 and TRBJ1-4, with unresolved D. This CDR3 has 14 amino acids. Germline CDR1 DFQATT, CDR2 SNEGSKA (reference sequence). Trimming stripped 5 bases from V and 4 bases from J, with 14 bases between. The CDR3 loop reads CSARSISSNEKLFF. The DNA for the CDR3 is TGCAGTGCTCGCTCCATAAGTAGTAATGAAAAACTGTTTTTT.

The chain combines TRBV20-1 with TRBJ1-2; D unclear. The CDR3 contains 11 residues. Germline V CDR1 and CDR2: DFQATT, SNEGSKA (reference sequence). The V and J ends lost 3 bases and 7 bases respectively, with 9 bases between them. CDR3 amino acids: CSASTGLGYTF. CDR3 coding DNA: TGCAGTGCTAGTACCGGGCTTGGCTACACCTTC.

The sample holds one count of this clonotype. V usage is TRBV2 and J usage is TRBJ2-2; D gene ambiguous. This CDR3 has 14 residues. Trimming pared 6 bases from V and 7 bases from J, leaving 15 bases between. CDR1 is SNHLY, CDR2 FYNNEI, per germline. CDR3 sequence (DNA): TGTGCCAGCAGAGGTGGCTCCCAGGACGGGGAGCTGTTTTTT. It specifies CASRGGSQDGELFF.

The V gene is TRBV12-3 or TRBV12-4, the J gene TRBJ2-7, with 8 nucleotides matching TRBD2. With 4 bases clipped from V and 6 bases from J, the junction kept 8 bases outside the gene matches. The CDR3 extends over 14 amino acids. CDR3 in amino acids: CASSSPRTSSEQYF. Written as DNA, the CDR3 is TGTGCCAGCAGTTCCCCAAGGACTAGCAGCGAGCAGTACTTC.

This clonotype was observed a handful of times. The gene calls are TRBV5-4 and TRBJ2-5; D uncertain. This CDR3 spans 12 amino acids. In germline, CDR1 is SGHNT, CDR2 YYREEE (reference sequence). The germline V and J ends were trimmed by 1 base and 3 bases, with 4 bases remaining between them. The CDR3 spells CASSLREETQYF. CDR3 bases: TGTGCCAGCAGCTTGAGGGAAGAGACCCAGTACTTC.

The chain carries TRBV15 and TRBJ1-3; 7 bases are shared with TRBD1. Germline V gene data show CDR1 as LNHNV and CDR2 as YYDKDF (reference sequence). Losses at the gene ends were 1 base for V and 2 bases for J; bases not matched to a gene: 5. CDR3 length: 16 residues. CDR3 DNA: TGTGCCACCAGCAGAGGAACAGGGGAAGCTGGAAACACCATATATTTT. Translation: CATSRGTGEAGNTIYF. The complete variable domain, with remaining parts taken from reference TRBV15 and TRBJ1-3, reads DAMVIQNPRYQVTQFGKPVTLSCSQTLNHNVMYWYQQKSSQAPKLLFHYYDKDFNNEADTPDNFQSRRPNTSFCFLDIRSPGLGDTAMYLCATSRGTGEAGNTIYFGEGSWLTVV.